This T cell receptor (beta chain) originates from a study of T cell clonotyping in hematopoietic cell transplantation. Time point reported: recipient sample about 28 days before transplant, after cytoreduction. Trimming cost V 7 bases and J 2 bases; bases outside gene matches: 5. The CDR3 has 14 residues. The V gene's germline CDR1 is SGHTA and CDR2 FQGNSA. Clones were read by immunoSEQ multiplex PCR, and TCRdb kept only the in-frame ones, dropping some. This sample has approximately 44,000 clones; roughly 85% occur once, and the top ten carry roughly 2.8%. This receptor was identified in a man aged 55-75 years with acute myeloid leukemia. Some clones in this sample may be carry-over from other donors' samples. The V gene is TRBV7-2, the J gene TRBJ1-3, with 7 positions matching TRBD1. The sequences come from peripheral blood mononuclear cells, collected before stem cell transplant. CDR3 sequence (DNA): TGTGCCAGCACCACCGACAGGGCTGGAAACACCATATATTTT. This sequence encodes CASTTDRAGNTIYF.